This T cell receptor (beta chain) appears in the sequencing data of a study of CD8 T cells in ankylosing spondylitis. Findings and caveats of the study: There was a TCR beta motif, made of several highly homologous variants, that appeared characteristic of ankylosing spondylitis blood. Previously reported in reactive arthritis synovial fluid and blood were some of the motif variants.

A single record per CDR3 protein comes from TCRdb applying MiXCR to the 5' RACE reads. The sample yields 300,000 to 350,000 distinct CDR3 sequences, under 25% seen once. With respect to this clonotype: Antigen: not known.

The CDR3 consists of 12 residues. V dropped 5 bases and J dropped 7 bases, with 12 bases sitting between them. Germline V lookup: CDR1 DFQATT, CDR2 SNEGSKA (reference sequence). The V gene is TRBV20-1, the J gene TRBJ2-1; no clear D. The source material was blood, either unsorted or a sorted T cell fraction (not recorded which). This receptor was obtained from a female donor with ankylosing spondylitis or in good health (not recorded which). The CDR3 region has the DNA TGCAGTGCTTGGGCCCTTAGGAATGAGCAGTTCTTC. Protein sequence: CSAWALRNEQFF.